This TCR beta chain appears in the sequencing data of a study of shared clonotypes between healthy human individuals (dated by TCRdb to 2020 to 2022). About the full investigation: The cohort comprised a couple of women and a few men aged 18 to 49 years. Per donor, three plates each were used for CD4 naive and CD4 memory, two for CD8 naive, and one for CD8 memory. Blood TCR repertoires of a handful of healthy adults were deeply sequenced to estimate repertoire size and the extent of clonotype sharing between individuals. To increase sequencing depth and limit assay-specific biases, different laboratories used diverse techniques to prepare libraries and sequence TCR repertoires. Leukapheresis yielded between about 0.85 and 10 billion PBMCs per donor.

This clone showed up just a few times. Its antigen target is currently unknown. No quality values exist for individual bases; no much larger clone is one base distant. Using the deep immunoSEQ assay, multiplex PCR amplified TCR CDR3 regions from genomic DNA. Extracted genomic DNA from each cell subset was spread evenly across all wells of several immunoSEQ 96-well plates, with each plate serving as a replicate. For sorted subsets, roughly 190 ng of genomic DNA, equivalent to some 30,000 T cell genomes, went into each replicate PCR. Purified libraries were measured with a Qubit 3.0 fluorometer, size-checked on a Bioanalyzer 2100, and measured again with the KAPA Library Quantification kit. Each immunoSEQ 96-well plate was sequenced on its own single-read 150-cycle Illumina NextSeq 550 flow cell. The published analysis was carried out like this. The immunoSEQ output contained only junctional sequences without quality scores, so filtering could not match that applied to full-length reads. To assign V/J genes and CDR3, sequences were annotated using PyIR, a Python wrapper for IgBLAST v1.9, with IMGT germline references. Any read was removed if the V/J assignment was weak (E-value above 1e-6), the CDR3 was missing, or the read contained stop codons, out-of-frame junctions, or ambiguous translated residues. V3J clonotypes were defined by identical inferred V gene, J gene, and CDR3 amino acid sequence. Percentage overlap between repertoires was calculated by dividing the number of shared unique clonotypes by the size of the smaller repertoire. Three approaches were used to assess repertoire richness: RTK rarefaction, the Chao1 estimator, and Recon v2.1 estimates of unobserved clonotypes. Generation probabilities for all TCRbeta clonotypes obtained by the gDNA method from a handful of donors were computed using OLGA. TCRdb re-hosts the immuneACCESS table, in-frame sequences only. Its copies lack some clones; in the studies checked, an unresolved V gene accounts for under half of them, and the cause for the rest is not known. That table furnishes V, J and clone size, whereas the DNA furnished D and trimming. Counted in this sample were roughly 2.5 million clones; more than 80% of them appeared once. 0.11% to 0.15% of the sample is taken by the ten largest.

General conclusions and limits of the study: Rarefaction of sorted-subset datasets indicated incomplete sequencing despite the large sequencing depth. Only blood was sampled, and tissue TCR repertoires likely differ from those in blood. Pairwise subsampling led to the expectation that sequencing depth would affect the degree of clonotype sharing among donors. Compared with non-shared clonotypes, the clonotypes found in all four sorted-subset donors had higher generation probabilities. The small number of donors limited the genetic and exposure-history diversity represented. Larger estimated clonotype richness was generally found for naive subsets than for memory subsets. When several donors were compared, the shared fraction of clonotypes was about 5% for naive CD4, around 3.6% for naive CD8, about 2.4% for memory CD4, and approximately 0.4% for memory CD8.

Healthy HIV-negative adults with no recently reported acute infections or vaccinations were included as donors. Every donor was a Caucasian adult living in Nashville, Tennessee, USA. CD4+ T cells were enriched by magnetic negative selection; naive cells were then positively selected on CD45RA, and the negative fraction formed the memory subset. Blood was collected by leukapheresis, and PBMCs were isolated by Ficoll-Histopaque density gradient centrifugation and then cryopreserved in liquid nitrogen vapor phase. Analytical flow cytometry was used to check the purity and quantity of every magnetically sorted T cell population. Genomic DNA was isolated from every sorted fraction and measured by UV absorbance on a Nanodrop 2000c. Deletion took 7 bases off V and 4 bases off J, with a span of 16 bases between the germline ends. From the germline V gene, CDR1 is ENHRY and CDR2 is SYGVKD. The CDR3 numbers 15 residues from cysteine through phenylalanine. The DNA shown is the 45-base CDR3, in frame from base 1.

The receptor chain draws on TRBV10-3 and TRBJ2-2; TRBD2 could be the D gene, as 6 bases match. The source of this sequence is a young man in good health. The sequenced material came from naive CD4+ T cells sorted from blood. This specimen's cell subset or site label, interpreted: CD45RA+ positively selected. The CDR3 region has the sequence CAITEEGWGTGELFF. In nucleotides, the sequence is TGTGCCATCACAGAGGAGGGATGGGGCACCGGGGAGCTGTTTTTT.